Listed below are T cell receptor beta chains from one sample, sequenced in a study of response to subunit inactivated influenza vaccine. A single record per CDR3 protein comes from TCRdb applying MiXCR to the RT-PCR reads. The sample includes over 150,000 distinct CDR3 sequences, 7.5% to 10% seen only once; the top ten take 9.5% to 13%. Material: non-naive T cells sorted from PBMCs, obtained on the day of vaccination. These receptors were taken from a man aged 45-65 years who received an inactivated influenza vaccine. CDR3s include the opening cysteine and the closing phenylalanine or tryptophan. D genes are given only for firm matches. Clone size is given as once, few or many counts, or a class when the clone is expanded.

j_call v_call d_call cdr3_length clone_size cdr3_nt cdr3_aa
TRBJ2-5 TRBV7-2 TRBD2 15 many TGTGCCAGCAGCTTATATCGGGGGGGCCTTGAGACCCAGTACTTC CASSLYRGGLETQYF
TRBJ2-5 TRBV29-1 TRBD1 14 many TGCAGCGTCAATCCCGGGACAGGGGAAGAGACCCAGTACTTC CSVNPGTGEETQYF
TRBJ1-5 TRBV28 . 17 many TGTGCCAGCAGCCCCATAAAGTGGGCTCCTAGCAATCAGCCCCAGCATTTT CASSPIKWAPSNQPQHF
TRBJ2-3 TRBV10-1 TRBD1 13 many TGCGCCAGCAGCCGGACAGGGACAGATACGCAGTATTTT CASSRTGTDTQYF
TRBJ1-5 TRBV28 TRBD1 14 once TGTGCCAGCATTGGGACAGGGGGATGGCAGCCCCAGCATTTT CASIGTGGWQPQHF
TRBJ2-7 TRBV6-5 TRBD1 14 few TGTGCCAGCAGTTTACAGGGGTTTACCTACGAGCAGTACTTC CASSLQGFTYEQYF
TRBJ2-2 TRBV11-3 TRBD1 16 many TGTGCCAGCAGCTTAGTGACAGGGGGCTCCACCGGGGAGCTGTTTTTT CASSLVTGGSTGELFF
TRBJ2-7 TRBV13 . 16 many TGTGCCAGCAGCTTAGTTCGCCAGTCTTTATCCTACGAGCAGTACTTC CASSLVRQSLSYEQYF
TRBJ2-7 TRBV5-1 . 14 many TGCGCCAGCAGCTTGGGAATGGGGGCGAGAGAGCAGTACTTC CASSLGMGAREQYF
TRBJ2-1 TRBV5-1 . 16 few TGCGCCAGCAGCTTGGTGCCGGGAGTCTCCTACAATGAGCAGTTCTTC CASSLVPGVSYNEQFF
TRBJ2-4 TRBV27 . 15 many TGTGCCAGCAGTTTATCAGGGGTGGGCAAAAACATTCAGTACTTC CASSLSGVGKNIQYF